Following are 18 T cell receptor beta chains from one sample sequenced in a study of blood T cell repertoires in COVID-19. This table comes from immunoSEQ multiplex PCR, and its TCRdb copy is limited to in-frame clones, with some not included. This sample has under 55,000 clones; around four fifths occur once, and the top ten carry under 6%. What was sequenced was PBMCs or T cells enriched from blood (not recorded which). The receptors were sampled from a woman between 50 and 59 years old with acute COVID-19.

The V and J genes are TRBV12-5 and TRBJ1-2; TRBD1 matches 9 bases. The CDR3 length is 14 residues. From germline, CDR1 is LGHNT and CDR2 FRNRAP. J lost 2 bases, V lost 6 bases, and 4 bases had no gene match. CDR3 protein: CASGPGTGNYGYTF. As DNA, the CDR3 is TGTGCTAGTGGCCCCGGGACAGGGAACTATGGCTACACCTTC. The full variable domain, in which reference TRBV12-5 and TRBJ1-2 provide the parts outside the CDR3, is DARVTQTPRHKVTEMGQEVTMRCQPILGHNTVFWYRQTMMQGLELLAYFRNRAPLDDSGMPKDRFSAEMPDATLATLKIQPSEPRDSAVYFCASGPGTGNYGYTFGSGTRLTVV.

The chain carries TRBV5-4 and TRBJ2-2; TRBD1 aligns across 10 bases. Trimming at V came to 4 bases and at J to 2 bases, leaving 8 bases not matched to a gene. The CDR3 contains 17 residues. Germline V lookup: CDR1 SGHNT, CDR2 YYREEE (reference sequence). The CDR3 sequence is CASSPDRGTRNTGELFF. The CDR3, as DNA: TGTGCCAGCAGCCCGGACAGGGGGACGAGAAACACCGGGGAGCTGTTTTTT.

The CDR3 coding sequence is TGTGCCAGCGGTACAGACACCGGGGAGCTGTTTTTT. It codes for CASGTDTGELFF. V is TRBV7-3 and J is TRBJ2-2; D is unresolved. V was clipped by 8 bases and J by 3 bases, with 7 bases between them. The CDR3 consists of 12 residues. The germline V gene encodes CDR1 SGHTA and CDR2 FQGTGA. Full variable domain (remainder filled in from reference TRBV7-3 and TRBJ2-2): GAGVSQTPSNKVTEKGKYVELRCDPISGHTALYWYRQSLGQGPEFLIYFQGTGAADDSGLPNDRFFAVRPEGSVSTLKIQRTERGDSAVYLCASGTDTGELFFGEGSRLTVL.

The rearrangement uses TRBV5-1 and TRBJ1-1; no reliable D call. V lost 0 bases to trimming and J lost 1 base, with 7 bases between them. This CDR3 is 14 amino acids long. Germline loops: CDR1 SGHRS, CDR2 YFSETQ. The CDR3 coding sequence is TGCGCCAGCAGCTTGGATCCAGGGAACACTGAAGCTTTCTTT. Its translation is CASSLDPGNTEAFF.

The chain links TRBV4-2 to TRBJ2-7; 10 bases line up with TRBD1. The CDR3 is 16 amino acids. The ends lost 4 bases at V and 7 bases at J; junction bases unmatched: 13. Germline V CDR1 and CDR2: LGHNA, YNFKEQ. The CDR3 is CASSPSIRDRGGEQYF. The DNA of the CDR3 is TGTGCCAGCAGCCCGTCCATAAGGGACAGGGGTGGTGAGCAGTACTTC.

The chain employs TRBV19 and TRBJ1-2, with TRBD1 matching 8 bases. CDR1 and CDR2 from the germline V gene are LNHDA and SQIVND (reference sequence). CDR3 length: 14 amino acids. The junction had 12 bases not matched to a gene; V was cut back by 7 bases and J by 8 bases. In DNA form, the CDR3 reads TGTGCCAGTACCTTTGGGGGCAGGGGGCAAGGCTACACCTTC. This encodes CASTFGGRGQGYTF.

This clone appeared a single time. V and J are TRBV28 and TRBJ2-7, with 7 bases identical to TRBD1. This CDR3 is built from 13 residues. Germline V lookup: CDR1 MDHEN, CDR2 SYDVKM. J was trimmed by 0 bases and V by 7 bases; bases with no gene match: 3. This CDR3 is CASTGTVSYEQYF. In DNA, the CDR3 is TGTGCCAGCACCGGGACAGTCTCCTACGAGCAGTACTTC.

The gene calls are TRBV5-1 and TRBJ1-6; 7 nucleotides line up with TRBD1. This CDR3 region has 16 residues. From germline, CDR1 is SGHRS and CDR2 YFSETQ. The trim removed 4 bases at V and 9 bases at J, leaving 13 bases unmatched. Here the CDR3 reads CASSIGTADRLSPLHF. In DNA form, the CDR3 reads TGCGCCAGCAGCATCGGGACAGCTGATCGTCTTTCACCCCTCCACTTT.

The chain combines TRBV11-2 with TRBJ2-5; D is unresolved. Germline CDR1 is SGHAT and CDR2 is FQNNGV. The CDR3 runs 12 residues. With 2 bases removed from V and 5 bases from J, the gap between germline ends came to 6 bases. CDR3 in amino acids: CASSLISETQYF. The DNA of the CDR3 is TGTGCCAGCAGCTTAATTTCGGAGACCCAGTACTTC.

This clone was observed a few times. The rearrangement uses TRBV7-3 and TRBJ2-7; 7 nucleotides align to TRBD1. The J segment lost 4 bases and the V segment lost 5 bases, leaving 8 bases of the junction unmatched. The CDR3 runs 14 residues. Germline assignment: CDR1 SGHTA and CDR2 FQGTGA. This CDR3 reads CASSPTQGSYEQYF. As DNA, the CDR3 is TGTGCCAGCAGCCCCACACAGGGGTCTTACGAGCAGTACTTC.

This chain connects TRBV18 to TRBJ1-6; 7 bases align to TRBD1. V lost 4 bases to trimming and J lost 4 bases; unmatched junction nucleotides: 4. Germline CDR1 KGHSH, CDR2 LQKENI. This CDR3 region has 15 residues. The CDR3 region is CASSLGTAYNSPLHF. For the CDR3, the DNA is TGTGCCAGCTCACTGGGGACAGCGTATAATTCACCCCTCCACTTT.

The chain carries TRBV5-8 and TRBJ1-2; the D is unclear. This CDR3 has 11 residues. Germline values: CDR1 SGHTS, CDR2 YDEGEE. V was cut by 10 bases and J by 3 bases, with 10 bases left in between. The CDR3 loop is CAWLGDYGYTF. In DNA, the CDR3 is TGTGCCTGGCTAGGCGACTATGGCTACACCTTC.

The chain recombines TRBV6-5 with TRBJ1-2; a weak D match, TRBD1 (6 bases). Looked up from germline, CDR1 is MNHEY and CDR2 is SVGAGI. This CDR3 contains 15 residues. V was cut by 4 bases and J by 8 bases, with 20 bases left in between. The CDR3 DNA sequence: TGTGCCAGCAGTTCCGGACTAAGGCGGGGGGGCGGCTACACCTTC. Translated: CASSSGLRRGGGYTF.

The chain uses TRBV15 and TRBJ1-2; D perhaps matches TRBD1 (6 bases). CDR3 length: 15 amino acids. The V gene lost 3 bases and the J gene lost 3 bases, with 14 bases spanning the gap. The V gene's germline CDR1 is LNHNV and CDR2 YYDKDF (reference sequence). Here the CDR3 reads CATSSGGASDYGYTF. CDR3 DNA: TGTGCCACCAGCAGTGGGGGGGCGAGTGACTATGGCTACACCTTC. Full variable domain (missing parts from reference TRBV15 and TRBJ1-2): DAMVIQNPRYQVTQFGKPVTLSCSQTLNHNVMYWYQQKSSQAPKLLFHYYDKDFNNEADTPDNFQSRRPNTSFCFLDIRSPGLGDTAMYLCATSSGGASDYGYTFGSGTRLTVV.

The CDR3 bases are TGTGCCTGGAGAGGGGGAATGAGGAACACTGAAGCTTTCTTT. Protein product: CAWRGGMRNTEAFF. The chain uses TRBV30 and TRBJ1-1, with D possibly matching TRBD1 (6 bases). Germline V gene data show CDR1 as GTSNPN and CDR2 as SVGIG (reference sequence). This CDR3 spans 14 amino acids. V lost 3 bases to trimming and J lost 1 base, with 12 bases between them.

This rearrangement joins TRBV6-7 to TRBJ2-1; 7 bases align to TRBD2. TRBV6-7 is marked as an open reading frame, function uncertain. Germline trimming cut 1 base from V and 0 bases from J; bases unmatched to any gene: 6. The CDR3 runs to 17 residues. CDR3 loop: CASSYYPGGSSYNEQFF. The CDR3 bases are TGTGCCAGCAGTTACTATCCGGGGGGAAGCTCCTACAATGAGCAGTTCTTC.

The genes are TRBV24-1 and TRBJ1-5; maybe TRBD1 (6 bases). The CDR3 sequence is 14 residues long. Germline V gene data show CDR1 as KGHDR and CDR2 as SFDVKD. The ends were cut back, 7 bases at V and 4 bases at J, with 13 bases in the middle. CDR3 sequence (DNA): TGTGCCACCAGCGATGGGGGGGCGAATCAGCCCCAGCATTTT. Translated: CATSDGGANQPQHF.

This clone was detected only a few times. The chain carries TRBV14 and TRBJ1-1; D unresolved. This CDR3 is built from 13 residues. Germline assignment: CDR1 SGHDN and CDR2 FVKESK. The V end was cut by 5 bases, the J end by 0 bases, with 7 bases between. The CDR3 DNA is TGTGCCAGCAGCTCGCACATGAACACTGAAGCTTTCTTT. This translates into CASSSHMNTEAFF.